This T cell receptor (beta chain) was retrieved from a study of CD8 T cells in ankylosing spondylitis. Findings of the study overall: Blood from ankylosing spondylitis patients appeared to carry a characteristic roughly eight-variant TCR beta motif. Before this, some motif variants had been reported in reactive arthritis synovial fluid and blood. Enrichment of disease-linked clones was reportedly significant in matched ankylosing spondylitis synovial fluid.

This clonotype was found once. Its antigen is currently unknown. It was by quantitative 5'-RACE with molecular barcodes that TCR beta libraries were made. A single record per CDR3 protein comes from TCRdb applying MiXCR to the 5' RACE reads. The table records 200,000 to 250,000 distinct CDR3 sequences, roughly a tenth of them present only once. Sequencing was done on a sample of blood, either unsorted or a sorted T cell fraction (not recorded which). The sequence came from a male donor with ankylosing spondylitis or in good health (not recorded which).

CDR3 bases: TGTGCCAGCAGTATCGGGGGAGGCACTGAAGCTTTCTTT. Translated: CASSIGGGTEAFF. This chain links TRBV5-4 with TRBJ1-1; D may be TRBD1 (5 bases). The V and J ends lost 5 bases and 4 bases respectively, with 12 bases between them. CDR1 and CDR2 from the germline V gene are SGHNT and YYREEE (reference sequence). The CDR3 extends over 13 amino acids.